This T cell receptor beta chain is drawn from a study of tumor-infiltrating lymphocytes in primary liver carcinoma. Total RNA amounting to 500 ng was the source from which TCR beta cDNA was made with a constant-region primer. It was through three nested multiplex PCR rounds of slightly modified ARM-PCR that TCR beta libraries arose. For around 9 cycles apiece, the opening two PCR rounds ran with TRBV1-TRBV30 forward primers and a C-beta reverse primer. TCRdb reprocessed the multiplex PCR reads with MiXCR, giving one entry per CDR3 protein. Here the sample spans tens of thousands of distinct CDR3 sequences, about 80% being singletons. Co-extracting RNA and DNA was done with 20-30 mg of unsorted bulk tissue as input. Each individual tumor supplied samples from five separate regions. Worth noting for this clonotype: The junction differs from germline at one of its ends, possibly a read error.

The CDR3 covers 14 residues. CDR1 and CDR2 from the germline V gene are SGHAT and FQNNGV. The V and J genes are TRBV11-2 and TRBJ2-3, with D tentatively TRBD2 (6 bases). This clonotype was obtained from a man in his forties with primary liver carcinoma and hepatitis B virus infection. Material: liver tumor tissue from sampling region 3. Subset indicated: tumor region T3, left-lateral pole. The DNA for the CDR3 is TGTGCCGGAGGGGCACGGGTGCCTGCAGATACTCAGTATTTT. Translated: CAGGARVPADTQYF.